A few counts support the clone carrying this T cell receptor (beta chain). Its antigen remains unknown. The method was immunoSEQ multiplex PCR; TCRdb's version includes in-frame clones alone and lacks a portion of them. The sample includes around 26,000 clones, about 70% of them seen just once. The source of the sample is a study of a mutant IDH1 vaccine in newly diagnosed glioma. Sample time point: week 11, during vaccination. Vaccination comprised doses that each held 300 ug of mutant IDH1 20-mer peptide, plus topical imiquimod. Germline V gene data show CDR1 as SGHRS and CDR2 as YFSETQ. This CDR3 has 12 amino acids. Trimming cost V 2 bases and J 3 bases, with 6 bases left between them.

The TCR comes from a man aged 18 to 29 with glioma. Some clones in this sample may be carry-over from other donors' samples. Sequencing was performed on peripheral blood mononuclear cells (PBMCs), taken from a glioma patient whose treatment included an IDH1 peptide vaccine. The rearrangement links TRBV5-1 to TRBJ2-7; no firm D call. This CDR3 reads CASSFDGYEQYF. CDR3 nucleotides: TGCGCCAGCAGCTTCGACGGCTACGAGCAGTACTTC.